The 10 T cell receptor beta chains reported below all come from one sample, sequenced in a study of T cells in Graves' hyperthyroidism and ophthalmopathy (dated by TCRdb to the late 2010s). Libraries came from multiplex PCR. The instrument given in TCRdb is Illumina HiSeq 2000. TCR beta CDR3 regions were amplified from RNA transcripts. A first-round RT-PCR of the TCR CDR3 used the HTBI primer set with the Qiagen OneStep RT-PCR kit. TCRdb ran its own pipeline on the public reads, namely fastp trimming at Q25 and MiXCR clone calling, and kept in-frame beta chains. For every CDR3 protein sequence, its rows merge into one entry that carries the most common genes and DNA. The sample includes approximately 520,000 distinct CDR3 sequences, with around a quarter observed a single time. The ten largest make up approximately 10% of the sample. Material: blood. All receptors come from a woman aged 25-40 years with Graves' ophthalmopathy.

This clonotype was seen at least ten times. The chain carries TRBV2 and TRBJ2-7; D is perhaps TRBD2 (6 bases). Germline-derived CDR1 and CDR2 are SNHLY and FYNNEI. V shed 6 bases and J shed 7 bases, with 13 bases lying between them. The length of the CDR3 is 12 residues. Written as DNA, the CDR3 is TGTGCCAGCAGGTATCGAGGGAGGGAGCAGTACTTC. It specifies CASRYRGREQYF.

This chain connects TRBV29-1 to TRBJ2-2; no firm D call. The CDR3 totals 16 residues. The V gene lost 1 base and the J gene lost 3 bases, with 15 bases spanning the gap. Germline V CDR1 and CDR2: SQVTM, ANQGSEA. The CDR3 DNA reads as TGCAGCGTTGAAGGCGTCGGTGATATTTACACCGGGGAGCTGTTTTTT. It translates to CSVEGVGDIYTGELFF.

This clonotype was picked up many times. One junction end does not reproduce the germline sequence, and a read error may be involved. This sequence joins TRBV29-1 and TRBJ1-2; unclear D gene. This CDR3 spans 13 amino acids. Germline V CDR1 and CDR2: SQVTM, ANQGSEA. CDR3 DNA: TGCAGCGTTGAGCCCGGGGTTAACTATGACTACACCTTC. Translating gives CSVEPGVNYDYTF.

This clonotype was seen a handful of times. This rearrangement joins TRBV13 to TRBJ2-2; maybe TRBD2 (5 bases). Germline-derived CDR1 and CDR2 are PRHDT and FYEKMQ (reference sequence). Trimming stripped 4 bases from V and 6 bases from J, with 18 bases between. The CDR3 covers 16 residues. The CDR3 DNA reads TGTGCCAGCAGCTCCCGCGGAGTAAGCGGATCCGGGGAGCTGTTTTTT. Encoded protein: CASSSRGVSGSGELFF.

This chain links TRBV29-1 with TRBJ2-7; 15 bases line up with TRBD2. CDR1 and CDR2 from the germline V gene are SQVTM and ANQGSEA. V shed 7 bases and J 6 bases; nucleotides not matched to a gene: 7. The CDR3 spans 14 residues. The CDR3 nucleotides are TGCAGCGCCAAGGGACTAGCGGGAGGAAGCGAGCAGTACTTC. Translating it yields CSAKGLAGGSEQYF.

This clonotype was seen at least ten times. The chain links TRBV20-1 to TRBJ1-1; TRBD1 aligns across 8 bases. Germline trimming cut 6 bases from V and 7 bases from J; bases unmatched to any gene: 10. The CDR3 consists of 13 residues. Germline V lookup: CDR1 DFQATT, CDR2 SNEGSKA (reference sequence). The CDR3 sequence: CSAFRTGMNEAFF. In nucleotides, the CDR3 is TGCAGTGCGTTCAGGACAGGGATGAATGAAGCTTTCTTT.

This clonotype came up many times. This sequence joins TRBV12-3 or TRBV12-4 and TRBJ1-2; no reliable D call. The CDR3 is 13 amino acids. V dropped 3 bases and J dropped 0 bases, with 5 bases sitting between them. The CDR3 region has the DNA TGTGCCAGCAGTTTCACAGCTAACTATGGCTACACCTTC. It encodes CASSFTANYGYTF.

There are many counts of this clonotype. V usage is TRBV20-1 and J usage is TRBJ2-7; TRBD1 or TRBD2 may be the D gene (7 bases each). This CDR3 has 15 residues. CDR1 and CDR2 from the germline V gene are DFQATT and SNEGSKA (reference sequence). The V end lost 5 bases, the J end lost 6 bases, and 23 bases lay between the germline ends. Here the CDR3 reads CSAGTLHQGGFEQYF. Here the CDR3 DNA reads TGCAGTGCTGGGACACTACACCAGGGGGGGTTCGAGCAGTACTTC.

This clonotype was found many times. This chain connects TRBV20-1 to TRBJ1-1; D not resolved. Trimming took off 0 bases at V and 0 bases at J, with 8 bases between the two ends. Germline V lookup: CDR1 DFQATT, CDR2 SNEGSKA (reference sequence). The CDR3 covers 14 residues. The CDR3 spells CSARDLTVNTEAFF. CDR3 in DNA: TGCAGTGCTAGAGATCTGACTGTGAACACTGAAGCTTTCTTT.

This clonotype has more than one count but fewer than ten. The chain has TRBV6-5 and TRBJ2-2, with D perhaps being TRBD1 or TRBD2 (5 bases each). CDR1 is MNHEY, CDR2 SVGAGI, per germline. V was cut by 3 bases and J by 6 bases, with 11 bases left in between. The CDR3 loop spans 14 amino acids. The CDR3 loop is CASSYQGAAGELFF. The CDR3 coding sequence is TGTGCCAGCAGTTATCAGGGAGCCGCCGGGGAGCTGTTTTTT.